This T cell receptor beta chain comes out of a study of shared clonotypes between healthy human individuals. The assay was immunoSEQ multiplex PCR, and TCRdb's table has in-frame clones only and misses some. The sample carries about 2.4 million clones, 93% recorded once. V lost 5 bases, J lost 0 bases, and 16 bases lay in between. Germline loops: CDR1 SGHVS, CDR2 FQNEAQ. This CDR3 spans 17 amino acids. The source is a man aged 18-30 years in good health. Some clones in this sample may be carry-over from other donors' samples. The rearrangement links TRBV7-8 to TRBJ2-2; D is possibly TRBD1 or TRBD2 (5 bases each). The sequenced sample was naive CD4+ T cells from PBMCs. Subset reported: CD45RA+ positively selected. The CDR3 nucleotides are TGTGCCAGCAGCCCACGACACGGGGCCTCGAACACCGGGGAGCTGTTTTTT. Residues: CASSPRHGASNTGELFF. Using reference TRBV7-8 and TRBJ2-2 for the parts outside the CDR3, the full variable domain is GAGVSQSPRYKVAKRGQDVALRCDPISGHVSLFWYQQALGQGPEFLTYFQNEAQLDKSGLPSDRFFAERPEGSVSTLKIQRTQQEDSAVYLCASSPRHGASNTGELFFGEGSRLTVL.